Reported below is one TCR beta chain. Its antigen is unidentified. Cyclophosphamide on days +3 and +4 followed busulfan-fludarabine conditioning and a marrow graft. This record comes from a study of T cells after posttransplantation cyclophosphamide. Findings and limits, study-wide: Donor CD8+ memory clones often dominated recipient blood repertoires at later times. After PTCy, TRB diversity resembled that of CNI/methotrexate controls. TRB overlap between skin or GI tissue T cells and blood was limited.

CDR1 is MNHEY, CDR2 SMNVEV, per germline (reference sequence). This CDR3 region has 15 residues. Sequencing was performed with immunoSEQ multiplex PCR; in TCRdb, only in-frame clones are kept and a portion is missing. Singletons are absent from the sample, which has approximately 25,000 clones. V is TRBV27 and J is TRBJ2-5, with 8 bases identical to TRBD2. The J call may not be correct, given that the DNA end is closer to TRBJ2-7. This receptor was obtained from a young adult male patient who received an allogeneic stem cell transplant from a related donor, was CMV-positive, and had no GVHD. Some T cells may have originated in the graft donor. The source was PBMCs, collected after allogeneic stem cell transplant with posttransplant cyclophosphamide. CDR3 loop: CASSFFGGGSYEQYF. The CDR3 nucleotides are TGTGCCAGCAGTTTCTTCGGCGGGGGGTCCTACGAGCAGTACTTC.